This TCR beta chain was identified during a study of blood T cell repertoires in COVID-19. Study context: Samples representing acute and convalescent COVID-19 were sourced from the United States, Italy and Spain. The analysed material was cDNA or gDNA that came from T cells, B-cell-depleted T cells, or PBMCs.

Under the authors' procedure: Quantification of nucleated cells was approximated via reference gene primer amplification. The data were produced by immunoSEQ multiplex PCR, yet TCRdb's version contains in-frame clones alone and is incomplete. V, J and clone size reflect that table, while D and trimming were determined from the DNA. The sample yields approximately 120,000 clones, around 83% seen once. Trimming shortened V by 5 bases and J by 5 bases, and 9 bases separated the two germline ends. CDR3 length: 12 amino acids. Germline lookup yields CDR1 LNHDA and CDR2 SQIVND (reference sequence). The sequence was obtained from an elderly woman with active or convalescent COVID-19. Sequenced input: peripheral blood. The rearrangement joins TRBV19 to TRBJ1-2; D gene unclear. CDR3 region: CASSFQAYGYTF. As DNA, the CDR3 is TGTGCCAGTAGTTTTCAGGCGTATGGCTACACCTTC.